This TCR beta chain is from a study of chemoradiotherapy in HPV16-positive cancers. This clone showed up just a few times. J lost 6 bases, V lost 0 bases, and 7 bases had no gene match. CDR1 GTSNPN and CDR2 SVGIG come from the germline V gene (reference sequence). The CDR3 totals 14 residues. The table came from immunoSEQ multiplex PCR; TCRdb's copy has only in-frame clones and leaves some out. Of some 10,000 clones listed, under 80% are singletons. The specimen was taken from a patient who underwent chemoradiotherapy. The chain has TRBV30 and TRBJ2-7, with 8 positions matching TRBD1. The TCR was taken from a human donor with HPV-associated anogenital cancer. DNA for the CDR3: TGTGCCTGGAGTGTACGGACAGGGCGAACCGAGCAGTACTTC. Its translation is CAWSVRTGRTEQYF.